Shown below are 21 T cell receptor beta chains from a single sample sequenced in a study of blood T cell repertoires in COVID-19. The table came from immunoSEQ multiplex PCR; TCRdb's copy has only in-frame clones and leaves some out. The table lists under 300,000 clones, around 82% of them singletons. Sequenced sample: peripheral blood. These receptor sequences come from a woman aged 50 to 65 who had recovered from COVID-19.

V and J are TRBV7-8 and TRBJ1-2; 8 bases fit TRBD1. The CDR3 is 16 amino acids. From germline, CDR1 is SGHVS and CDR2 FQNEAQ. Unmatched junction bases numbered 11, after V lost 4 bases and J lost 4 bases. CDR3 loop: CASSSQQGVIRYGYTF. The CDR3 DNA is TGTGCCAGCAGCTCACAACAGGGGGTGATACGCTATGGCTACACCTTC.

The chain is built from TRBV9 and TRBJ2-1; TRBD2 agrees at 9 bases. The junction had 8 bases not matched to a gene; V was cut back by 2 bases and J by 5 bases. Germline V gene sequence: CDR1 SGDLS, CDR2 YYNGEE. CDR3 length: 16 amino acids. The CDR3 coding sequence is TGTGCCAGCAGCGTTTGGAGCGGGGGGCAAAACAATGAGCAGTTCTTC. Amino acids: CASSVWSGGQNNEQFF.

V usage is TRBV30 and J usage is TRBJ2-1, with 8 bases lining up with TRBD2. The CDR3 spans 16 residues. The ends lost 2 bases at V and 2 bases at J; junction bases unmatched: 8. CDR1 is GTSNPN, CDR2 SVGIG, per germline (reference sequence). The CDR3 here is CAWSQPGLGPYNEQFF. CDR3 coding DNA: TGTGCCTGGAGTCAGCCGGGACTAGGGCCCTACAATGAGCAGTTCTTC. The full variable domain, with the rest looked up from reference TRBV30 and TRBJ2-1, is SQTIHQWPATLVQPVGSPLSLECTVEGTSNPNLYWYRQAAGRGLQLLFYSVGIGQISSEVPQNLSASRPQDRQFILSSKKLLLSDSGFYLCAWSQPGLGPYNEQFFGPGTRLTVL.

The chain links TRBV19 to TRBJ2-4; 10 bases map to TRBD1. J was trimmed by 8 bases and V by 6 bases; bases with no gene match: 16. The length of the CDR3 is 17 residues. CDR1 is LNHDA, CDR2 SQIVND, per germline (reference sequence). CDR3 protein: CASSRPGQGPLGDIQYF. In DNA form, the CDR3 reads TGTGCCAGTAGCCGACCGGGACAGGGGCCCTTGGGGGACATTCAGTACTTC.

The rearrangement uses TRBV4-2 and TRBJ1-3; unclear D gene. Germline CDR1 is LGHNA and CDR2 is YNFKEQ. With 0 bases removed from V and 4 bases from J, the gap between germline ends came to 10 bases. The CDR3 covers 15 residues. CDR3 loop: CASSQDYSGGNTIYF. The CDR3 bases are TGTGCCAGCAGCCAAGATTATTCGGGGGGAAACACCATATATTTT.

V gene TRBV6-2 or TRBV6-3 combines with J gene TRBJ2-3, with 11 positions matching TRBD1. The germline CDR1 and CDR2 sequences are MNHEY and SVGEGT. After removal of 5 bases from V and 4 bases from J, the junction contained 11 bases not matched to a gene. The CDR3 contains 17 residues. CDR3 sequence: CASSGPPRTGGADTQYF. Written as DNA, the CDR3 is TGTGCCAGCAGTGGCCCTCCTCGGACAGGGGGCGCAGATACGCAGTATTTT.

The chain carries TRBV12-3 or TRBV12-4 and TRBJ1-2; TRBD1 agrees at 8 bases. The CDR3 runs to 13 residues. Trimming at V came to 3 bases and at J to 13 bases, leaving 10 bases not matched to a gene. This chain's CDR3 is CASSLRRGLAGTF. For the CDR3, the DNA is TGTGCCAGCAGTTTGCGCAGGGGGCTGGCTGGCACCTTC.

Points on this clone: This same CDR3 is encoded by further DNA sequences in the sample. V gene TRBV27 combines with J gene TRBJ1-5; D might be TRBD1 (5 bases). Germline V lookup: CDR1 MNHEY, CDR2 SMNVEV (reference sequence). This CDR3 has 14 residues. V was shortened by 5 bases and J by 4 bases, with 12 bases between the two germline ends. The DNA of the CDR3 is TGTGCCAGCAGTCTTGGGGGGGGTAATCAGCCCCAGCATTTT. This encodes CASSLGGGNQPQHF.

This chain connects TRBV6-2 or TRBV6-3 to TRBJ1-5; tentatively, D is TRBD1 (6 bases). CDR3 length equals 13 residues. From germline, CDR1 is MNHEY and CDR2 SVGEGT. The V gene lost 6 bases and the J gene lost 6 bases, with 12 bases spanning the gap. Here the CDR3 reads CASSPDRTQPQHF. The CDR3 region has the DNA TGTGCCAGCAGCCCGGACAGAACTCAGCCCCAGCATTTT.

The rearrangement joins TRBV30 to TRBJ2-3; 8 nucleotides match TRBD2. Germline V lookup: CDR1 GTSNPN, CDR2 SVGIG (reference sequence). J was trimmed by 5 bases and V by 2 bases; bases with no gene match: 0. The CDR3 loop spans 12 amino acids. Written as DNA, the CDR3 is TGTGCCTGGAGTAGCGGGGGAGATACGCAGTATTTT. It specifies CAWSSGGDTQYF.

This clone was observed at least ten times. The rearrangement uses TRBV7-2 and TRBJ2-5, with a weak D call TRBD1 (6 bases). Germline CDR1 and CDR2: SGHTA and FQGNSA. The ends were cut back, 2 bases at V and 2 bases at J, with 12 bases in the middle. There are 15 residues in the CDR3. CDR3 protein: CASSLLRQGQETQYF. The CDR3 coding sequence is TGTGCCAGCAGCTTACTAAGGCAGGGGCAAGAGACCCAGTACTTC.

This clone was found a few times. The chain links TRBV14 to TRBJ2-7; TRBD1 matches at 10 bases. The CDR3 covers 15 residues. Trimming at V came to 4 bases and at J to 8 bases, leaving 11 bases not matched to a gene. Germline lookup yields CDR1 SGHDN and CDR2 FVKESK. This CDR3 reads CASSRPGQGSFKQYF. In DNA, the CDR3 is TGTGCCAGCAGCCGACCGGGACAGGGGTCCTTCAAGCAGTACTTC.

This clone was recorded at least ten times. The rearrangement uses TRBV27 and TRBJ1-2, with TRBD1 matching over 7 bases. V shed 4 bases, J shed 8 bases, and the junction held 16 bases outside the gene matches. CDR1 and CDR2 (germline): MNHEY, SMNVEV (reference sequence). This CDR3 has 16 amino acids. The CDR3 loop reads CASSYPPDRVLGGYTF. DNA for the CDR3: TGTGCCAGCAGTTATCCCCCAGACAGGGTCCTCGGAGGCTACACCTTC.

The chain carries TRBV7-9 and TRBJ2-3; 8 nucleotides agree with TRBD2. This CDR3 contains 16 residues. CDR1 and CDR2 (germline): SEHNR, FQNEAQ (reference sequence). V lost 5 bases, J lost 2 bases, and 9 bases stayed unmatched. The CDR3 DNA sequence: TGTGCCAGCAGCCCTCATAGCGGGGCCCCCACAGATACGCAGTATTTT. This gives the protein CASSPHSGAPTDTQYF.

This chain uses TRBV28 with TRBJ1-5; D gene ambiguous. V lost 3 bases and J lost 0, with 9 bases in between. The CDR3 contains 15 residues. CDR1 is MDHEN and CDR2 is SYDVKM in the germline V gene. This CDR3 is CASSLRVYSNQPQHF. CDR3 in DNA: TGTGCCAGCAGTTTGAGAGTCTATAGCAATCAGCCCCAGCATTTT.

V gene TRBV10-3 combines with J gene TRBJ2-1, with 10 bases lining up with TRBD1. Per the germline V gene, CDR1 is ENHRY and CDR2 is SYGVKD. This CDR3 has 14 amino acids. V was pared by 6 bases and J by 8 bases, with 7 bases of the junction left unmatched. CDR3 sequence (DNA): TGTGCCATCAGATCTGGGACAGGGGAGTATGAGCAGTTCTTC. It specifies CAIRSGTGEYEQFF.

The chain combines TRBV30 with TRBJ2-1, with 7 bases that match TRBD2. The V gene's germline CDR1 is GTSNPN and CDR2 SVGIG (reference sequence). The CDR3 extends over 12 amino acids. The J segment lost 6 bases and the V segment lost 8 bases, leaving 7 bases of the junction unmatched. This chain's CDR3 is CASETSSNEQFF. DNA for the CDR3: TGTGCCAGTGAGACTAGCAGCAATGAGCAGTTCTTC.

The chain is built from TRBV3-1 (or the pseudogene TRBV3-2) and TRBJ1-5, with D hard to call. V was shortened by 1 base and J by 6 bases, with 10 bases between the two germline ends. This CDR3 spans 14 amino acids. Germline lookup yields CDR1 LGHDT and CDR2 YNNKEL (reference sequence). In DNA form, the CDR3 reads TGTGCCAGCAGCCAAGTTTCAAACGGTCAGCCCCAGCATTTT. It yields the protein CASSQVSNGQPQHF.

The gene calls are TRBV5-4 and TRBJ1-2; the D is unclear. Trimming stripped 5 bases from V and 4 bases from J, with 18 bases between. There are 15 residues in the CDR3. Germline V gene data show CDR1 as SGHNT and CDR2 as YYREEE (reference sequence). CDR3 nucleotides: TGTGCCAGCAGTGGAGGACCACTTAACTTCTATGGCTACACCTTC. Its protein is CASSGGPLNFYGYTF.

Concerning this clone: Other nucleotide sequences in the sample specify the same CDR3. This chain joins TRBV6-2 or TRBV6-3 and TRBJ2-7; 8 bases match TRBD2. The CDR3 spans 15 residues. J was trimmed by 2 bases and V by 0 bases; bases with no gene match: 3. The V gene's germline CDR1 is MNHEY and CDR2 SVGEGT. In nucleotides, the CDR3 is TGTGCCAGCAGTTACTCTAGCGGGGTAACCTACGAGCAGTACTTC. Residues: CASSYSSGVTYEQYF.

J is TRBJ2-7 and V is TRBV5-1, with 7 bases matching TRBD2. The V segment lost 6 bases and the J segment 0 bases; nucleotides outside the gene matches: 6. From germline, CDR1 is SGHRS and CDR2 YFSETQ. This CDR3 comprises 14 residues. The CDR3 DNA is TGCGCCAGCAAAATAGCGGGCCCCTCCTACGAGCAGTACTTC. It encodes CASKIAGPSYEQYF.